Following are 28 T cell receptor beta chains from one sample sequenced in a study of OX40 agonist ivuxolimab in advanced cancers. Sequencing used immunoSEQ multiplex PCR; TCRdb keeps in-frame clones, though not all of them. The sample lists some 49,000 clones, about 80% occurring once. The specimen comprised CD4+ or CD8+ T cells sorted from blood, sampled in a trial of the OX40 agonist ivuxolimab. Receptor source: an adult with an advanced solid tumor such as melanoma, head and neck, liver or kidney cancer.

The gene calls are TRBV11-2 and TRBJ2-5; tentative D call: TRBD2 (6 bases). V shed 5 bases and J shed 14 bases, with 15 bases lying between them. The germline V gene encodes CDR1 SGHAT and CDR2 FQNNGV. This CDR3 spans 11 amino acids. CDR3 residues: CASSTGTPSYF. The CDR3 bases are TGTGCCAGCAGCACCGGGACTCCTTCCTACTTC.

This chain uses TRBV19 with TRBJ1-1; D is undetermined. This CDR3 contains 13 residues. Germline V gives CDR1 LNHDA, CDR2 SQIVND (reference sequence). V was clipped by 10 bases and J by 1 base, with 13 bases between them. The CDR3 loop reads CATTRPTNTEAFF. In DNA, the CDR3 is TGTGCCACCACAAGGCCCACGAACACTGAAGCTTTCTTT.

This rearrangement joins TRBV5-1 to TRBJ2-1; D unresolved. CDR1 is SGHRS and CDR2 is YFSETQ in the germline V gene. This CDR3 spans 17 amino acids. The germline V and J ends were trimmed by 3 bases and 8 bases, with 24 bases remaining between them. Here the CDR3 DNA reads TGCGCCAGCAGCTCCCAAAACAGACGGACCCTATTCTATGAGCAGTTCTTC. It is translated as CASSSQNRRTLFYEQFF.

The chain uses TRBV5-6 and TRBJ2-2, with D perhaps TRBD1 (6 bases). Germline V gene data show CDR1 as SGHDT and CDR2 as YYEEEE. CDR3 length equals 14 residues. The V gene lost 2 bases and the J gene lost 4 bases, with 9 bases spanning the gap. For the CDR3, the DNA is TGTGCCAGCAGCTTCGACAGGCGCACCGGGGAGCTGTTTTTT. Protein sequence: CASSFDRRTGELFF.

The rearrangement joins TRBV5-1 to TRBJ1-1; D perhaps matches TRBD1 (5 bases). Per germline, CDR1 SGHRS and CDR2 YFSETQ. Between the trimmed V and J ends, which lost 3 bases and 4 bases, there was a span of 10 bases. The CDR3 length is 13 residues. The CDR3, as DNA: TGCGCCAGCAGCTATGACAGTGGCACTGAAGCTTTCTTT. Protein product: CASSYDSGTEAFF.

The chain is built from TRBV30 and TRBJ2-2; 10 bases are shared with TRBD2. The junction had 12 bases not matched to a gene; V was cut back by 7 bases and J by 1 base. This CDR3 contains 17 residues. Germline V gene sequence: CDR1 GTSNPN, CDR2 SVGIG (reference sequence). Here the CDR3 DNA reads TGTGCCTCGATTACTAGCGGGGCCTACCAGAACACCGGGGAGCTGTTTTTT. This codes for CASITSGAYQNTGELFF.

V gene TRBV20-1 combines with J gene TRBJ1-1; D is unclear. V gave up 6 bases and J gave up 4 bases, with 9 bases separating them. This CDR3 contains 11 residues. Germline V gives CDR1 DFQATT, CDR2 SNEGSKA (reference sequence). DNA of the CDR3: TGCAGTGCGGTGGGGTCCACTGAAGCTTTCTTT. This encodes CSAVGSTEAFF.

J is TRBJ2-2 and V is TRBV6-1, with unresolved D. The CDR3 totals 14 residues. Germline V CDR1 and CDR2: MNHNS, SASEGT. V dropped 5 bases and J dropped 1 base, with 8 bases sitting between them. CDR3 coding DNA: TGTGCCAGCAGTCCCGGACGGAACACCGGGGAGCTGTTTTTT. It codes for CASSPGRNTGELFF.

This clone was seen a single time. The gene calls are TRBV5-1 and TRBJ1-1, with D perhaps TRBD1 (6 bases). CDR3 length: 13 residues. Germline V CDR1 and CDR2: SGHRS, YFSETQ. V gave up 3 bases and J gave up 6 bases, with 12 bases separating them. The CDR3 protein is CASSSPRGPEAFF. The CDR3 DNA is TGCGCCAGCAGCTCACCCAGGGGCCCTGAAGCTTTCTTT.

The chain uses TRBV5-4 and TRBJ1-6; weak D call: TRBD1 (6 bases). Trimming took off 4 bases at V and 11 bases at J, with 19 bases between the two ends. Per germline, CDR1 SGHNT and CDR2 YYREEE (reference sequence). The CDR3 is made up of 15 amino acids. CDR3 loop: CASSGSYQGTTPLHF. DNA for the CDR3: TGTGCCAGCAGCGGATCCTACCAGGGGACGACACCCCTCCACTTT.

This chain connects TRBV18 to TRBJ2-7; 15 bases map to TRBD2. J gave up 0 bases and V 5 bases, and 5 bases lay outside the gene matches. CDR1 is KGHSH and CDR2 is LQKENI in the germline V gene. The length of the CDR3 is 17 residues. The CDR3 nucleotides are TGTGCCAGCTCAAAGGGACTAGCGGGAGGACTCTCCTACGAGCAGTACTTC. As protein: CASSKGLAGGLSYEQYF.

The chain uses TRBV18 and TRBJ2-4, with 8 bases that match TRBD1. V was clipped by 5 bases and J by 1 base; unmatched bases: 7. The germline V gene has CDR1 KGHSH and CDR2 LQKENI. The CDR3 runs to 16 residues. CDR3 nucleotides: TGTGCCAGCTCAGTTCAGGGGGCGGCGGCCAAAAACATTCAGTACTTC. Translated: CASSVQGAAAKNIQYF.

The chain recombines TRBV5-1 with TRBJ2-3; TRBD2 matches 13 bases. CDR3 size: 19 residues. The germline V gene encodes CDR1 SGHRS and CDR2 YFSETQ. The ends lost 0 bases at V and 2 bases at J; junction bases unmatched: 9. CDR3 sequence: CASSLGRTSGSGYTDTQYF. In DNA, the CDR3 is TGCGCCAGCAGCTTGGGGCGGACTAGCGGGAGTGGATACACAGATACGCAGTATTTT.

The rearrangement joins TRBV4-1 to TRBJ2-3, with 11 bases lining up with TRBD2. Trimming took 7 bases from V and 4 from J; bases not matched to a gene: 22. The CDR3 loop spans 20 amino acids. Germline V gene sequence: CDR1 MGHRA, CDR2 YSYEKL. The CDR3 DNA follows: TGCGCCAGCACCTCGGAGGAACTAGCGGGAGAGGGGGTTCTGCCAGATACGCAGTATTTT. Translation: CASTSEELAGEGVLPDTQYF.

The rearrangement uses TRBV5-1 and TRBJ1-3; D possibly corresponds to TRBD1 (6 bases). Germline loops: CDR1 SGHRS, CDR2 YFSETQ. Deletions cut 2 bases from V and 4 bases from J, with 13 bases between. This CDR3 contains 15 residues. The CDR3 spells CASSLQGQIGNTIYF. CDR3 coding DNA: TGCGCCAGCAGCTTACAAGGACAGATCGGAAACACCATATATTTT.

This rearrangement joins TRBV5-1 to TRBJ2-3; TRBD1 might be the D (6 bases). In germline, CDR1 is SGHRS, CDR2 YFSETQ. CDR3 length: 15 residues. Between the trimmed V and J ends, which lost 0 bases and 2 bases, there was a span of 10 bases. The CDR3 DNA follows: TGCGCCAGCAGCTTGGAAGACAGGCCCACAGATACGCAGTATTTT. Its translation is CASSLEDRPTDTQYF.

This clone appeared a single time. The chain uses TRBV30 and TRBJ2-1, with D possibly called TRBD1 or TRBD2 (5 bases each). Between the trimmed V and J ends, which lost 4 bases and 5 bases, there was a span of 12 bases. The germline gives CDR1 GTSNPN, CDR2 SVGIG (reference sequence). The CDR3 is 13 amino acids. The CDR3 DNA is TGTGCCTGGAAAGGTTTGGGGGACAATGAGCAGTTCTTC. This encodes CAWKGLGDNEQFF.

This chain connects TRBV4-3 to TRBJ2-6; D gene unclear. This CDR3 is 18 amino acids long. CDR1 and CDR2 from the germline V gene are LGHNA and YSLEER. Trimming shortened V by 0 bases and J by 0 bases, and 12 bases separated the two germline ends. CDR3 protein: CASSQDHRGRSGANVLTF. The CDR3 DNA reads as TGCGCCAGCAGCCAAGATCATCGCGGACGCTCTGGGGCCAACGTCCTGACTTTC.

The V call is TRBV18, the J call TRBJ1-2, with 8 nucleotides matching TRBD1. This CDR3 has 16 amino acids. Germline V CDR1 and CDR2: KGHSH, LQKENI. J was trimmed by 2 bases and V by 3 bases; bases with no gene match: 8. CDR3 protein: CASSPGGAGGNYGYTF. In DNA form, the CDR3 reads TGTGCCAGCTCACCGGGGGGTGCAGGGGGCAACTATGGCTACACCTTC.

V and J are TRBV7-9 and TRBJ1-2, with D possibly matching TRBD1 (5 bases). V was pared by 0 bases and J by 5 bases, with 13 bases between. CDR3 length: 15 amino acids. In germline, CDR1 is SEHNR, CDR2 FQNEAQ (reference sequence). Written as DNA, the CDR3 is TGTGCCAGCAGCTTAGCACGGGACGGAGTTTATGGCTACACCTTC. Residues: CASSLARDGVYGYTF. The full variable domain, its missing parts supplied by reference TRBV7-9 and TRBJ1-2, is DTGVSQNPRHKITKRGQNVTFRCDPISEHNRLYWYRQTLGQGPEFLTYFQNEAQLEKSRLLSDRFSAERPKGSFSTLEIQRTEQGDSAMYLCASSLARDGVYGYTFGSGTRLTVV.

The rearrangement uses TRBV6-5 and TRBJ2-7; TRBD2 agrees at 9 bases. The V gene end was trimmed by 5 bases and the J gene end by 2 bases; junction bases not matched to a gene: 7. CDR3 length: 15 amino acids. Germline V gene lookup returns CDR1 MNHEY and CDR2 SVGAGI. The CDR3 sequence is CASSPSSGITYEQYF. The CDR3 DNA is TGTGCCAGCAGTCCCTCTAGCGGGATTACCTACGAGCAGTACTTC.

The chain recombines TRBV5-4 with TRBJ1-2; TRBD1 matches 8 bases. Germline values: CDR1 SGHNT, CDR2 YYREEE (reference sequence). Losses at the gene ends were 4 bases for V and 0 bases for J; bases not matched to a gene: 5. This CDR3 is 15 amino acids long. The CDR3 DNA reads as TGTGCCAGCAGCCCCGACAGGGGATCTAACTATGGCTACACCTTC. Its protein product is CASSPDRGSNYGYTF.

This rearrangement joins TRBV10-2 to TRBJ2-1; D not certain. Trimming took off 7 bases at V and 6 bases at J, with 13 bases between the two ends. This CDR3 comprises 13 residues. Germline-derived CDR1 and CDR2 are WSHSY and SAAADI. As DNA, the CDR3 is TGCGCCAGCAAATATTCGCTCCTCAATGAGCAGTTCTTC. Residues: CASKYSLLNEQFF.

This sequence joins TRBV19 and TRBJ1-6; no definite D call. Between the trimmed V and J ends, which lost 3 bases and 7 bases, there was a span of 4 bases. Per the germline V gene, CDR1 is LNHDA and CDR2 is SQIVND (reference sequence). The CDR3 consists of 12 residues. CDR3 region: CASSMVNSPLHF. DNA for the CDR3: TGTGCCAGTAGTATGGTAAATTCACCCCTCCACTTT.

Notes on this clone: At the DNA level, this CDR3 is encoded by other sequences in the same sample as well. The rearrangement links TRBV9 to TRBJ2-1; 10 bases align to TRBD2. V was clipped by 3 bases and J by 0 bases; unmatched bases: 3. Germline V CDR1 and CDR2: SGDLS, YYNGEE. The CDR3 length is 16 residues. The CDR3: CASSAPSGSSYNEQFF. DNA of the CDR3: TGTGCCAGCAGCGCACCTAGCGGGAGCTCCTACAATGAGCAGTTCTTC.

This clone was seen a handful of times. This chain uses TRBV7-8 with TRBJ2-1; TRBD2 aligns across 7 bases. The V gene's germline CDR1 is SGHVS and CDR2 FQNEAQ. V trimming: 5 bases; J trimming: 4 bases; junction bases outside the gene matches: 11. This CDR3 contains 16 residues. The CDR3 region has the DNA TGTGCCAGCAGCGCAGAGCTAGCGGCTCTTTACAATGAGCAGTTCTTC. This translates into CASSAELAALYNEQFF.

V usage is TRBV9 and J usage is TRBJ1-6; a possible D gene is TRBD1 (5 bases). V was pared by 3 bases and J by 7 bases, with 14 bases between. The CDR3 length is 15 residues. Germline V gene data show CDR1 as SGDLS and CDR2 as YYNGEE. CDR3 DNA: TGTGCCAGCAGCGGCTGGGAGGGGATGAATTCACCCCTCCACTTT. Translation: CASSGWEGMNSPLHF. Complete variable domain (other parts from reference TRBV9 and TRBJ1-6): DSGVTQTPKHLITATGQRVTLRCSPRSGDLSVYWYQQSLDQGLQFLIQYYNGEERAKGNILERFSAQQFPDLHSELNLSSLELGDSALYFCASSGWEGMNSPLHFGNGTRLTVT.

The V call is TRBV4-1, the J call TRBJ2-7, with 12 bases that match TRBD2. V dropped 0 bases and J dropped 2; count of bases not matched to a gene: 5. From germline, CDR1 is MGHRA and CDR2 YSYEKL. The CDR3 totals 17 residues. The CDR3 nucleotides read TGCGCCAGCAGCCAAGATATGGGACTAGCGGGTACCTACGAGCAGTACTTC. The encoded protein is CASSQDMGLAGTYEQYF.